A selection of T cell receptor beta chains follows, all from one sample in a study of CD8+CD57+ T cells in acquired aplastic anemia. TCRdb redid the calling of the reads with MiXCR, one entry per CDR3 protein. Here the sample spans about 200,000 distinct CDR3 sequences, approximately 65% being singletons. The sample consisted of sorted CD4+, CD8+, or CD8+CD57+ T cells (not recorded which) from PBMCs. These receptors were collected from a human donor with aplastic anemia. CDR3s include the opening cysteine and the closing phenylalanine or tryptophan.

J gene | CDR3 length | V gene | CDR3 protein
TRBJ2-3 | 15 | TRBV7-2 | CASSIGTSGSDTQYF
TRBJ2-2 | 16 | TRBV7-6 | CASSLRQGMNTGELFF
TRBJ2-7 | 10 | TRBV19 | CASSVYEQYF
TRBJ2-1 | 15 | TRBV10-3 | CAISESRPLSDEQFF
TRBJ1-4 | 16 | TRBV7-9 | CASSLGWGAGNEKLFF
TRBJ2-7 | 13 | TRBV29-1 | CSALGQGGDEQYF
TRBJ1-6 | 14 | TRBV7-6 | CASSPTTINSPLHF
TRBJ1-1 | 13 | TRBV7-3 | CASSDRGRTEAFF
TRBJ1-1 | 11 | TRBV20-1 | CSVDRETEAFF
TRBJ2-3 | 15 | TRBV7-3 | CASSSTSSRFDTQYF
TRBJ2-7 | 15 | TRBV20-1 | CSARDHTSGPYEQYF
TRBJ1-1 | 14 | TRBV19 | CASRAMRSDTEAFF
TRBJ2-5 | 13 | TRBV2 | CASSVGHQETQYF
TRBJ2-1 | 15 | TRBV7-3 | CASSSAGGGRNEQFF
TRBJ2-1 | 11 | TRBV12-5 | CASGLRQKQFF
TRBJ2-7 | 15 | TRBV7-9 | CASSPSGVGGYEQYF
TRBJ2-1 | 14 | TRBV9 | CASSVGAGRDEQFF
TRBJ2-7 | 13 | TRBV2 | CASVPDTSYEQYF
TRBJ2-7 | 15 | TRBV20-1 | CSARDRRGGLYEQYF
TRBJ2-3 | 16 | TRBV10-2 | CASSESDAGTTDTQYF
TRBJ2-5 | 15 | TRBV7-3 | CASSSGQGGRETQYF
TRBJ2-6 | 15 | TRBV29-1 | CSVEDRGPGANVLTF
TRBJ2-7 | 15 | TRBV6-1 | CASTVGPTRPYEQYF
TRBJ2-5 | 14 | TRBV7-8 | CASSFGSVRETQYF
TRBJ2-1 | 15 | TRBV15 | CATSSSRSGQDEQFF
TRBJ1-1 | 13 | TRBV2 | CASSGDGNTEAFF
TRBJ2-7 | 11 | TRBV7-9 | CASSRQDRQYF
TRBJ2-5 | 13 | TRBV14 | CASSQVRQETQYF
TRBJ1-2 | 12 | TRBV7-8 | CASSLGVRGYTF
TRBJ2-5 | 14 | TRBV19 | CASSIGDHQETQYF
TRBJ2-7 | 15 | TRBV7-9 | CASSLVLAGASEQYF
TRBJ2-7 | 16 | TRBV2 | CTSNWGSGRGIDEQYF
TRBJ2-4 | 15 | TRBV7-2 | CASSDPRGASDIQYF
TRBJ2-7 | 12 | TRBV12-3/TRBV12-4 | CASSQGQPAMYF
TRBJ1-1 | 12 | TRBV20-1 | CSARPGNTEAFF
TRBJ1-3 | 11 | TRBV19 | CASSRSNTIYF
TRBJ2-2 | 16 | TRBV7-8 | CASSRTGTRDTGELFF
TRBJ2-7 | 13 | TRBV5-1 | CASSLHSGYEQYF
TRBJ1-2 | 15 | TRBV12-3/TRBV12-4 | CASSFTGRGPYGYTF
TRBJ2-7 | 13 | TRBV19 | CASTRDASYEQYF
TRBJ1-6 | 11 | TRBV7-2 | CASSLDSLLHF
TRBJ2-5 | 15 | TRBV24-1 | CATSDPTGGTETQYF
TRBJ2-7 | 12 | TRBV7-9 | CASSQDSYEQYF
TRBJ2-7 | 14 | TRBV9 | CASSVGGQGYEQYF
TRBJ2-3 | 18 | TRBV14 | CASSQEAEWGASTDTQYF
TRBJ2-1 | 11 | TRBV7-9 | CAWSVQLEQFF
TRBJ1-2 | 13 | TRBV6-5 | CASKDTGGYGYTF
TRBJ2-1 | 16 | TRBV15 | CATSSLLGVVLNEQFF
TRBJ2-3 | 15 | TRBV10-3 | CATFTSGVSTDTQYF
TRBJ1-2 | 15 | TRBV2 | CASSPMTASPGGYTF
TRBJ1-2 | 12 | TRBV20-1 | CSALRRDYGYTF
TRBJ2-7 | 13 | TRBV10-3 | CAISEDLQGKQYF
TRBJ2-7 | 14 | TRBV19 | CASSGRENTYEQYF
TRBJ2-5 | 13 | TRBV2 | CASSEGAGETQYF
TRBJ1-3 | 16 | TRBV7-6 | CASSSQGDYSGNTIYF